This record concerns one T cell receptor beta chain sequence. This clone was picked up one time. The antigen this receptor binds is unknown. Base qualities are not recorded, but no much larger clone differs from it by a single base. The data derive from a study of blood T cell repertoires in COVID-19 (dated by TCRdb to 2020 to 2022). For the study in its entirety: Collaborator samples came from the United States, Italy and Spain and covered acute and convalescent phases of COVID-19. The repertoires were released in a freely available public database meant as a resource for research on the immune response to SARS-CoV-2. The prospective study material was composed of cDNA or gDNA derived from T cells, B-cell-depleted T cells, or PBMCs. The dataset comprised deeply sampled blood TCRbeta repertoires from subjects exposed to, actively infected with, or recovered from COVID-19. Sample metadata almost always included a de-identified subject ID, COVID-19 status, age in years and sex. HLA class I and class II types, where available, came from metadata supplied by the sample provider rather than from assay-based typing. Samples were obtained from the ongoing ImmuneRACE study (first 160 participants) and from about 1,300 subjects provided by 6 global collaborators. Results and caveats for the whole study, not just this receptor: How much clinical and demographic metadata was included differed by source and by participant, and the metadata was provided uncurated.

Relative to germline, V is 5 bases shorter and J is 1 base shorter, with 9 bases between their ends. There are 14 amino acids in the CDR3, from cysteine to phenylalanine inclusive. Only the CDR3 DNA is retained, 42 bases long and in frame from the first base. From the germline V gene (reference sequence), CDR1 is MNHEY and CDR2 is SMNVEV. TCRbeta CDR3 regions were amplified from genomic DNA using the immunoSEQ Assay, a bias-controlled multiplex PCR. The authors processed their data as follows. Within the assay, amplification of reference gene primers was used to estimate how many nucleated cells each sample contained. Sequence reads were collapsed and filtered to measure the absolute abundance of every unique TCRbeta CDR3 rearrangement. For each sample, productive Simpson clonality was calculated as the square root of Simpson's diversity index over productive rearrangements. This immuneACCESS table, as held by TCRdb, lists in-frame sequences with V and J called but not all clones. Of the missing ones, under half trace to an unresolved V gene in checked studies; the others have no known cause. V and J calls and clone size are given by that table; D and trimming were obtained from the DNA. The sample yields roughly 39,000 clones; about 94% were counted once. The ten largest clones represent approximately 4.2% of the sample.

Whole blood was collected in K2EDTA tubes by collaborating institutions according to the institutions' own protocols. Collaborator samples were shipped for TCRbeta analysis as frozen whole blood, isolated PBMCs, or DNA extracted from either sample type. Source material: peripheral blood. The source of this sequence is a human donor with active COVID-19. The donor label of this sample is uncertain. The chain joins TRBV27 to TRBJ2-4; the D gene is not confidently resolved. The CDR3 is CASSITGAKNIQYF. The nucleotide sequence reads TGTGCCAGCAGTATTACCGGGGCCAAAAACATTCAGTACTTC.